This T cell receptor beta chain was identified during a study of PD-L1 blockade in urothelial cancer. Looking at the study overall: Male sex and bladder-origin urothelial cancer characterized about 90% of the roughly 30 patients. Study results and caveats: Better progression-free and overall survival followed lower pretreatment blood clonality.

Time point described: peripheral blood 6 weeks after treatment start. This CDR3 comprises 12 residues. V lost 5 bases, J lost 8 bases, and 12 bases lay in between. Per the germline V gene, CDR1 is KGHSH and CDR2 is LQKENI. On this clone: Antigen specificity is unknown.

Generated by immunoSEQ multiplex PCR, the TCRdb table keeps only in-frame clones and is missing some. Altogether around 40,000 clones are present, around 84% being singletons, with the ten largest covering 2% to 3%. The rearrangement joins TRBV18 to TRBJ1-2; D possibly corresponds to TRBD1 (5 bases). The starting material was PBMCs, obtained around atezolizumab (anti-PD-L1) treatment. The TCR sequence derives from a man between 65 and 79 years old with urothelial cancer. CDR3 loop: CASSSQGGGYTF. The CDR3 bases are TGTGCCAGCTCATCGCAGGGAGGAGGCTACACCTTC.